Shown below are 21 T cell receptor beta chains from a single sample sequenced in a study of blood T cell repertoires in COVID-19. The table came from immunoSEQ multiplex PCR; TCRdb's copy has only in-frame clones and leaves some out. This sample has about 250,000 clones, with approximately 83% found just once. The material sequenced was PBMCs or T cells enriched from blood (not recorded which). These TCRs come from a man aged 50-59 years who had recovered from COVID-19.

The chain combines TRBV5-1 with TRBJ2-7, with 7 positions matching TRBD1. CDR1 SGHRS and CDR2 YFSETQ come from the germline V gene. The CDR3 runs 14 residues. After removal of 3 bases from V and 6 bases from J, the junction contained 9 bases not matched to a gene. CDR3 nucleotides: TGCGCCAGCAGCTCGACAGGGTACTCACGCGAGCAGTACTTC. Translating gives CASSSTGYSREQYF.

The chain uses TRBV25-1 and TRBJ1-2; D is ambiguous. Deletions cut 4 bases from V and 5 bases from J, with 11 bases between. Germline CDR1 is MGHDK and CDR2 is SYGVNS. CDR3 size: 13 residues. The CDR3 region has the DNA TGTGCCAGCAGTGGGTTGGGCAGATATGGCTACACCTTC. This codes for CASSGLGRYGYTF.

This sequence joins TRBV6-1 and TRBJ2-6; D is perhaps TRBD1 (6 bases). Per germline, CDR1 MNHNS and CDR2 SASEGT. V gave up 4 bases and J gave up 4 bases, with 17 bases separating them. This CDR3 spans 17 amino acids. The CDR3 loop reads CASSAYSGVVGANVLTF. The CDR3 nucleotides are TGTGCCAGCAGTGCTTATTCAGGGGTAGTGGGGGCCAACGTCCTGACTTTC.

The chain is built from TRBV2 and TRBJ2-1; 7 bases line up with TRBD1. Germline-derived CDR1 and CDR2 are SNHLY and FYNNEI. CDR3 size: 14 residues. Trimming removed 8 bases from V and 6 bases from J; junction bases left unmatched: 10. CDR3 region: CASAGTASFNEQFF. CDR3 coding DNA: TGTGCCAGCGCCGGGACAGCATCATTCAATGAGCAGTTCTTC.

This clone was seen a few times. The CDR3 is CASSPGTGMFYTF. The CDR3 nucleotides read TGTGCCAGCAGCCCCGGGACAGGGATGTTCTACACCTTC. This chain uses TRBV11-2 with TRBJ1-2, with TRBD1 identical over 9 bases. Germline CDR1 SGHAT, CDR2 FQNNGV. The CDR3 runs to 13 residues. J lost 10 bases, V lost 5 bases, and 8 bases had no gene match. The complete variable domain, with remaining parts taken from reference TRBV11-2 and TRBJ1-2, reads EAGVAQSPRYKIIEKRQSVAFWCNPISGHATLYWYQQILGQGPKLLIQFQNNGVVDDSQLPKDRFSAERLKGVDSTLKIQPAKLEDSAVYLCASSPGTGMFYTFGSGTRLTVV.

This clone was seen more than once but under ten times. The chain has TRBV11-2 and TRBJ1-1; D possibly corresponds to TRBD1 (6 bases). The V and J ends lost 5 bases and 1 base respectively, with 8 bases between them. This CDR3 region has 13 residues. Germline V CDR1 and CDR2: SGHAT, FQNNGV. CDR3 sequence (DNA): TGTGCCAGCAGCGAGGACAGGAACACTGAAGCTTTCTTT. It codes for CASSEDRNTEAFF.

This chain uses TRBV18 with TRBJ1-1; possibly TRBD1 for D (5 bases). Germline V lookup: CDR1 KGHSH, CDR2 LQKENI. Trimming removed 4 bases from V and 5 bases from J, with 8 bases in between. This CDR3 is built from 12 residues. CDR3 sequence (DNA): TGTGCCAGCTCACTCGACAGTACTGAAGCTTTCTTT. The encoded protein is CASSLDSTEAFF.

The chain employs TRBV19 and TRBJ1-4; TRBD1 matches at 7 bases. The CDR3 loop spans 15 amino acids. Germline V lookup: CDR1 LNHDA, CDR2 SQIVND (reference sequence). Losses at the gene ends were 5 bases for V and 4 bases for J; bases not matched to a gene: 7. Written as DNA, the CDR3 is TGTGCCAGTAGTTTGGGGACAGTCCTTAATGAAAAACTGTTTTTT. Translating it yields CASSLGTVLNEKLFF.

This clone was observed at least ten times. The CDR3 is CASSVEEGFYEQYF. The DNA of the CDR3 is TGTGCCAGCAGCGTAGAGGAGGGTTTCTACGAGCAGTACTTC. This chain connects TRBV9 to TRBJ2-7; perhaps TRBD2 as D (6 bases). The CDR3 is 14 residues long. V was clipped by 0 bases and J by 3 bases, with 10 bases between them. Per the germline V gene, CDR1 is SGDLS and CDR2 is YYNGEE.

This chain connects TRBV18 to TRBJ1-1, with no clear D. Germline loops: CDR1 KGHSH, CDR2 LQKENI. V dropped 2 bases and J dropped 6 bases, with 10 bases sitting between them. The CDR3 runs to 13 residues. The CDR3 bases are TGTGCCAGCTCACCATCCGCTATGGCTGAAGCTTTCTTT. Translation gives CASSPSAMAEAFF.

This sequence joins TRBV6-5 and TRBJ1-2; D possibly corresponds to TRBD1 (6 bases). The CDR3 sequence is 11 residues long. Germline values: CDR1 MNHEY, CDR2 SVGAGI. Trimming cost V 8 bases and J 8 bases, with 12 bases left between them. CDR3 sequence (DNA): TGTGCCAGCGAGGGGGTCGAGGGCTACACCTTC. Protein: CASEGVEGYTF.

J is TRBJ1-1 and V is TRBV5-4, with TRBD1 matching 8 bases. J lost 7 bases, V lost 3 bases, and 5 bases had no gene match. CDR3 length equals 13 residues. Germline-derived CDR1 and CDR2 are SGHNT and YYREEE (reference sequence). The DNA of the CDR3 is TGTGCCAGCAGCTATACAGGGGGTAGTGAAGCTTTCTTT. Translation: CASSYTGGSEAFF. Drawing the rest from reference TRBV5-4 and TRBJ1-1, the complete variable domain is ETGVTQSPTHLIKTRGQQVTLRCSSQSGHNTVSWYQQALGQGPQFIFQYYREEENGRGNFPPRFSGLQFPNYSSELNVNALELDDSALYLCASSYTGGSEAFFGQGTRLTVV.

The chain has TRBV13 and TRBJ1-1; 11 positions agree with TRBD1. Looked up from germline, CDR1 is PRHDT and CDR2 is FYEKMQ (reference sequence). This CDR3 is built from 16 residues. V shed 7 bases and J 3 bases; nucleotides not matched to a gene: 10. In DNA form, the CDR3 reads TGTGCCAGCACCCAAACCGGGACAGGGGGTGACACTGAAGCTTTCTTT. As protein: CASTQTGTGGDTEAFF.

The chain joins TRBV20-1 to TRBJ1-4; 9 bases are shared with TRBD1. From germline, CDR1 is DFQATT and CDR2 SNEGSKA (reference sequence). The ends lost 3 bases at V and 13 bases at J; junction bases unmatched: 3. This CDR3 has 11 residues. CDR3 residues: CSASADRGLFF. CDR3 sequence (DNA): TGCAGTGCTAGTGCGGACAGGGGACTGTTTTTT.

The chain links TRBV27 to TRBJ2-5, with D possibly being TRBD1 (5 bases). Germline V gene sequence: CDR1 MNHEY, CDR2 SMNVEV (reference sequence). Trimming removed 5 bases at V and 2 bases at J, with 12 bases between. The CDR3 runs to 14 residues. CDR3 bases: TGTGCCAGCAGTCCGCGACAGAGGCAAGAGACCCAGTACTTC. Amino acid sequence: CASSPRQRQETQYF.

The gene calls are TRBV6-2 or TRBV6-3 and TRBJ2-2, with a tentative D call TRBD1 (6 bases). The ends were cut back, 2 bases at V and 6 bases at J, with 13 bases in the middle. Germline CDR1 MNHEY, CDR2 SVGEGT. CDR3 size: 15 residues. The CDR3 coding sequence is TGTGCCAGCAGTTACGTGGCGCAGGGGTCCGGGGAGCTGTTTTTT. Residues: CASSYVAQGSGELFF.

The V and J genes are TRBV7-9 and TRBJ2-7; weak D call: TRBD2 (7 bases). Per germline, CDR1 SEHNR and CDR2 FQNEAQ (reference sequence). The CDR3 is 17 residues long. V was trimmed by 5 bases and J by 0 bases, leaving 20 bases between them. The CDR3 DNA sequence: TGTGCCAGCAGCCCACCCTTGGGGGGGCCTAGCTCCTACGAGCAGTACTTC. Translation: CASSPPLGGPSSYEQYF.

This clone occurred a few times. This rearrangement joins TRBV10-3 to TRBJ1-3; 7 bases align to TRBD1. Trimming took 11 bases from V and 0 from J; bases not matched to a gene: 16. Germline values: CDR1 ENHRY, CDR2 SYGVKD. The CDR3 is 17 residues long. The CDR3 reads CAVRGQVNTDSGNTIYF. CDR3 nucleotides: TGTGCCGTACGAGGACAGGTCAATACGGACTCTGGAAACACCATATATTTT.

V is TRBV6-5 and J is TRBJ1-2; weak D call: TRBD1 (5 bases). The CDR3 contains 13 residues. Between the trimmed V and J ends, which lost 4 bases and 1 base, there was a span of 7 bases. Germline CDR1 is MNHEY and CDR2 is SVGAGI. The DNA of the CDR3 is TGTGCCAGCAGTTTAGACAGTAACTATGGCTACACCTTC. It yields the protein CASSLDSNYGYTF.

This clone was counted once. The chain has TRBV29-1 and TRBJ2-3; D unclear. Germline V gene data show CDR1 as SQVTM and CDR2 as ANQGSEA. This CDR3 has 11 amino acids. With 7 bases removed from V and 3 bases from J, the gap between germline ends came to 8 bases. CDR3 DNA sequence: TGCAGCGGGAAACAGACAGATACGCAGTATTTT. It yields the protein CSGKQTDTQYF.

V gene TRBV7-3 combines with J gene TRBJ2-2, with 10 nucleotides matching TRBD2. From germline, CDR1 is SGHTA and CDR2 FQGTGA. CDR3 length: 16 residues. Trimming took 2 bases from V and 2 from J; bases not matched to a gene: 2. The chain's CDR3 is CASSLLAGGNTGELFF. The DNA of the CDR3 is TGTGCCAGCAGCTTATTAGCGGGAGGTAACACCGGGGAGCTGTTTTTT.